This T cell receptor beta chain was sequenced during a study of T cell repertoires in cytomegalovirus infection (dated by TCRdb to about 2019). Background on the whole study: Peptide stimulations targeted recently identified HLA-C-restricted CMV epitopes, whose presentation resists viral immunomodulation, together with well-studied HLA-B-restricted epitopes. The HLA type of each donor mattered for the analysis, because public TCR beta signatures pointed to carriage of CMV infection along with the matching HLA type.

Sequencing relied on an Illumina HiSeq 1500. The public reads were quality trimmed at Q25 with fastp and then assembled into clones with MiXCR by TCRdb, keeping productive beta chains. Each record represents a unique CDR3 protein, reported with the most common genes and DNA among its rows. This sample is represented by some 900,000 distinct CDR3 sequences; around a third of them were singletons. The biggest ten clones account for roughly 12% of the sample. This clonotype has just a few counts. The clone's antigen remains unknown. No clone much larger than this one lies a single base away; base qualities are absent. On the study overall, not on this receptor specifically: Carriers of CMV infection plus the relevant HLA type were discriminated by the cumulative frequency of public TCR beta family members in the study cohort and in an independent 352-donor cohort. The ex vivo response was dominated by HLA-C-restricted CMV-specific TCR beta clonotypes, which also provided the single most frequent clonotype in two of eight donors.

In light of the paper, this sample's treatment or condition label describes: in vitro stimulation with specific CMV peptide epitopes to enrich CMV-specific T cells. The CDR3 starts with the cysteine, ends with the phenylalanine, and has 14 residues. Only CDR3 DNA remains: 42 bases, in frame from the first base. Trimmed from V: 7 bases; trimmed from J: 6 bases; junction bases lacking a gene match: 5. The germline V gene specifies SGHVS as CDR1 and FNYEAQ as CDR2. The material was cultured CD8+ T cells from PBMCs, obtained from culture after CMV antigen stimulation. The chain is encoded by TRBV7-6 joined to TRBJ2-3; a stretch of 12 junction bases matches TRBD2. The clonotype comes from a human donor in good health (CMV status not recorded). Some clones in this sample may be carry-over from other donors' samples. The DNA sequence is TGTGCCAGCACCTGGACTAGCGGGGAGGATACGCAGTATTTT. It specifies CASTWTSGEDTQYF.